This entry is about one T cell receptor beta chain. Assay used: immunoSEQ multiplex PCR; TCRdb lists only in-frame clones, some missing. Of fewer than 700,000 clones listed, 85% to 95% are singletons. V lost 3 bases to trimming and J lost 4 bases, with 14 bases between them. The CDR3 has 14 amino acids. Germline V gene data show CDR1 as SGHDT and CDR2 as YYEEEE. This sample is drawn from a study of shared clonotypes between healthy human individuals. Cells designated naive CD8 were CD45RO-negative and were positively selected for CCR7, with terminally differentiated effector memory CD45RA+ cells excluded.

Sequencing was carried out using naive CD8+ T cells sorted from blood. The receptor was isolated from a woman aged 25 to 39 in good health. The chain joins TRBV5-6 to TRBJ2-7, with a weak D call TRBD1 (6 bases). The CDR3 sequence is CASSSRDNGYEQYF. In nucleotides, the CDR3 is TGTGCCAGCAGCTCCCGGGACAACGGTTACGAGCAGTACTTC.